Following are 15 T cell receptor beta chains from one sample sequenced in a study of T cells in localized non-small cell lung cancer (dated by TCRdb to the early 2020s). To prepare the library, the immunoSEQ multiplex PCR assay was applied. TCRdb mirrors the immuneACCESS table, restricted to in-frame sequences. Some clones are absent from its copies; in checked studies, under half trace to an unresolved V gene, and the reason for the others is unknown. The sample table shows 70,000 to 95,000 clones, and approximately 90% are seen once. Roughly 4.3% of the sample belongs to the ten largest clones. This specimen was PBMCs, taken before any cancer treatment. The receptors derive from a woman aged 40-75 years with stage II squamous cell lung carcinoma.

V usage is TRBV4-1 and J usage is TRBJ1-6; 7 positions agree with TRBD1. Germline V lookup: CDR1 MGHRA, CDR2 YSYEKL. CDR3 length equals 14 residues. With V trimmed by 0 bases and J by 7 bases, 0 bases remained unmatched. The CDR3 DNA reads TGCGCCAGCAGCCAAGACAGGGGGAATTCACCCCTCCACTTT. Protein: CASSQDRGNSPLHF.

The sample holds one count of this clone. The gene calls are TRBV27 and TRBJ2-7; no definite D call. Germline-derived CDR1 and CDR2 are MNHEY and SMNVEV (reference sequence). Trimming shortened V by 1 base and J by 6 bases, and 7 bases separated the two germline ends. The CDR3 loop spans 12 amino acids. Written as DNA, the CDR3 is TGTGCCAGCAGTTTATTGTCCATCGAGCAGTACTTC. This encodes CASSLLSIEQYF.

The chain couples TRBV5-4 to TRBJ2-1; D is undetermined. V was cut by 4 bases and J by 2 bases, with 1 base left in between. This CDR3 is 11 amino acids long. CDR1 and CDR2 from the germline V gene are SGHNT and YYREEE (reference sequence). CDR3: CASSAYNEQFF. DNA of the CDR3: TGTGCCAGCAGCGCCTACAATGAGCAGTTCTTC.

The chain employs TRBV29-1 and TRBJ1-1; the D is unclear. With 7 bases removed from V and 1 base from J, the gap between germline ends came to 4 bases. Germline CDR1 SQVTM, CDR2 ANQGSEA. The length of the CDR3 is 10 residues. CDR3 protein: CSGQNTEAFF. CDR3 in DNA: TGCAGCGGACAGAACACTGAAGCTTTCTTT. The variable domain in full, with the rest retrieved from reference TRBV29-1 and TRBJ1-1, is SAVISQKPSRDICQRGTSLTIQCQVDSQVTMMFWYRQQPGQSLTLIATANQGSEATYESGFVIDKFPISRPNLTFSTLTVSNMSPEDSSIYLCSGQNTEAFFGQGTRLTVV.

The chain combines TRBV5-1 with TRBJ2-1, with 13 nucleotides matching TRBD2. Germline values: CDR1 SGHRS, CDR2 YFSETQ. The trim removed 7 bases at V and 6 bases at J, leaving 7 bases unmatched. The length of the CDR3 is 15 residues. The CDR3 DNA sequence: TGCGCCAGCCGACTCGGACTAGCGGGAGCCAATGAGCAGTTCTTC. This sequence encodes CASRLGLAGANEQFF.

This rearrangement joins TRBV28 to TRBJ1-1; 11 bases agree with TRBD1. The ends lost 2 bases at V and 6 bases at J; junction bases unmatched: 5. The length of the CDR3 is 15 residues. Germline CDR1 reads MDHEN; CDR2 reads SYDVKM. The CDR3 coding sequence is TGTGCCAGCAGTTTAGCAGGACAGGGGGCCGCTGAAGCTTTCTTT. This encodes CASSLAGQGAAEAFF. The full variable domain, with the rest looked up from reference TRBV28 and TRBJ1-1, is DVKVTQSSRYLVKRTGEKVFLECVQDMDHENMFWYRQDPGLGLRLIYFSYDVKMKEKGDIPEGYSVSREKKERFSLILESASTNQTSMYLCASSLAGQGAAEAFFGQGTRLTVV.

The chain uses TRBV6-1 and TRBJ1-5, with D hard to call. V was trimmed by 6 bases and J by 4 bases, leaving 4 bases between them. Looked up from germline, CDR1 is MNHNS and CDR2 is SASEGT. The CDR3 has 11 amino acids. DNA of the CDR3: TGTGCCAGCAGGGGTAATCAGCCCCAGCATTTT. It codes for CASRGNQPQHF.

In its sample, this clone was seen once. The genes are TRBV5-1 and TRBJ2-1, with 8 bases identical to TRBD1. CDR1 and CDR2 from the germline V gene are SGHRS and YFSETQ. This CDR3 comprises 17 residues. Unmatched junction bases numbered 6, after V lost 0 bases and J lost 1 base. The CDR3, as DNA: TGCGCCAGCAGCTTGGCGCAGGGGGCTTTTTCCTACAATGAGCAGTTCTTC. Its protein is CASSLAQGAFSYNEQFF.

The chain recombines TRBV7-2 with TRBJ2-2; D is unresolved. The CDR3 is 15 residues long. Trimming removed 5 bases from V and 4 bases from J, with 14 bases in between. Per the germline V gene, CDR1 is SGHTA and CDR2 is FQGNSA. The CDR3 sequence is CASSKRVGFTGELFF. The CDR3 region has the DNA TGTGCCAGCAGCAAAAGGGTAGGATTCACCGGGGAGCTGTTTTTT. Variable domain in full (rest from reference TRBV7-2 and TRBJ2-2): GAGVSQSPSNKVTEKGKDVELRCDPISGHTALYWYRQSLGQGLEFLIYFQGNSAPDKSGLPSDRFSAERTGGSVSTLTIQRTQQEDSAVYLCASSKRVGFTGELFFGEGSRLTVL.

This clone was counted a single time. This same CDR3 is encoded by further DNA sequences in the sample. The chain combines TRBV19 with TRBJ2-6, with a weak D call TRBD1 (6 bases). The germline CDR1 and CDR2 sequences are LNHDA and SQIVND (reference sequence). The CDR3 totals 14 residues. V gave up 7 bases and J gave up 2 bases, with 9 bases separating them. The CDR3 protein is CASTSGAGANVLTF. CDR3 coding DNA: TGTGCCAGTACTTCAGGGGCTGGGGCCAACGTCCTGACTTTC.

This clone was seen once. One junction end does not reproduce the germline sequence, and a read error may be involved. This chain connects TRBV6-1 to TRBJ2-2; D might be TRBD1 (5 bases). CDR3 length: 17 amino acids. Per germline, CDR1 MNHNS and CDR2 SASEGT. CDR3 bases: TGTGCCAGCAGTGAAGCGTCCAGGGTAGGGAACCCCGGGGAGCTGTTTTTT. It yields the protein CASSEASRVGNPGELFF.

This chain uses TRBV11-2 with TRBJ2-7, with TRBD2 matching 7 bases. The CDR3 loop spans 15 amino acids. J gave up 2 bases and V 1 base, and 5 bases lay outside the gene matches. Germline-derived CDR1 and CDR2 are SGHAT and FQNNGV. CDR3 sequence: CASSLGLAAAYEQYF. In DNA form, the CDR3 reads TGTGCCAGCAGCTTAGGGCTAGCGGCCGCCTACGAGCAGTACTTC.

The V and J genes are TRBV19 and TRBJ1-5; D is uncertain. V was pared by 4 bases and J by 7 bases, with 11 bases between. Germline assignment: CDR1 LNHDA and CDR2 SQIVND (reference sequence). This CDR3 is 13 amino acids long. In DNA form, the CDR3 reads TGTGCCAGTAGTAGCGCCCCACGGCAGCCCCAGCATTTT. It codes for CASSSAPRQPQHF. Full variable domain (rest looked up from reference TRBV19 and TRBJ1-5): DGGITQSPKYLFRKEGQNVTLSCEQNLNHDAMYWYRQDPGQGLRLIYYSQIVNDFQKGDIAEGYSVSREKKESFPLTVTSAQKNPTAFYLCASSSAPRQPQHFGDGTRLSIL.

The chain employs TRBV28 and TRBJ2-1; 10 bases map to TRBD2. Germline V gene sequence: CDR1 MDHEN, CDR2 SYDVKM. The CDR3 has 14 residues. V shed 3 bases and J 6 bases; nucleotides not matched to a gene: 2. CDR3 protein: CASSFRTSGNEQFF. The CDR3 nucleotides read TGTGCCAGCAGTTTTAGGACTAGCGGCAATGAGCAGTTCTTC.

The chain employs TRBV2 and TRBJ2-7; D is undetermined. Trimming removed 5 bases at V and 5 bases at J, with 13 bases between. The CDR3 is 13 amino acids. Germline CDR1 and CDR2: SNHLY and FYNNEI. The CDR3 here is CASSKEGNHEQYF. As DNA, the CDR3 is TGTGCCAGCAGTAAAGAAGGAAACCACGAGCAGTACTTC.